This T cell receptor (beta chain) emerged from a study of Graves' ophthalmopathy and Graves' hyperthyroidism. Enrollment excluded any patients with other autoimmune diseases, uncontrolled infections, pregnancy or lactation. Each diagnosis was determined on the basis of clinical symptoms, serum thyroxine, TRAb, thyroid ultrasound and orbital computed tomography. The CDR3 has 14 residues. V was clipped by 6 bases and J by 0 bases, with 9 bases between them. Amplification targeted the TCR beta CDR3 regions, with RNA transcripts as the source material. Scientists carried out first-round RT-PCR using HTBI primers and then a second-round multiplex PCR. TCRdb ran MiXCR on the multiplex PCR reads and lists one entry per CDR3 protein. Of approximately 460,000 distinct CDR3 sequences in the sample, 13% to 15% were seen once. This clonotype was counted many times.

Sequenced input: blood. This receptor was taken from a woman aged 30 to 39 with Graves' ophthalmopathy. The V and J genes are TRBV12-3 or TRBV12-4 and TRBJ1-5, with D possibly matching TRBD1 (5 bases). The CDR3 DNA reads TGTGCCAGCAGGTCACAGGCTAGCAATCAGCCCCAGCATTTT. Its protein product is CASRSQASNQPQHF.